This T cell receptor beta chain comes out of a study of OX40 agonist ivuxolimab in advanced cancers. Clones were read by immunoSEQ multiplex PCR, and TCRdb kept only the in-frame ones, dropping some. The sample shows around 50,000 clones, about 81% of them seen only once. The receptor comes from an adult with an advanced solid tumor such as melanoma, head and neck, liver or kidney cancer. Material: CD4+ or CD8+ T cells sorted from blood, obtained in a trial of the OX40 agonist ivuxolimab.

CDR3 protein: CASSPGLAGSDTQYF. As DNA, the CDR3 is TGTGCCAGCAGCCCGGGACTAGCGGGGTCAGATACGCAGTATTTT. The chain links TRBV7-4 to TRBJ2-3; 13 bases align to TRBD2. Germline V lookup: CDR1 SGHVT, CDR2 SQSDAQ. J was trimmed by 4 bases and V by 5 bases; bases with no gene match: 3. The CDR3 is 15 amino acids.